The present entry profiles one TCR beta chain with its context. Looked up from germline, CDR1 is ENHRY and CDR2 is SYGVKD. The CDR3 covers 14 residues. V was pared by 3 bases and J by 11 bases, with 14 bases between. This specimen belongs to a study of T cell responses to AZD1222 COVID-19 vaccine. Here immunoSEQ multiplex PCR was the method, and the copy in TCRdb shows in-frame clones only, minus some. The sample lists under 80,000 clones, less than 85% occurring once. The sequence came from an adult in good health. This chain links TRBV10-3 with TRBJ1-6, with a weak D call TRBD1 (5 bases). The material was peripheral blood, obtained on day 0 of MenACWY control vaccination. The CDR3 region is CAISDPGRGPPLHF. CDR3 DNA sequence: TGTGCCATCAGTGATCCAGGGCGCGGTCCACCCCTCCACTTT.